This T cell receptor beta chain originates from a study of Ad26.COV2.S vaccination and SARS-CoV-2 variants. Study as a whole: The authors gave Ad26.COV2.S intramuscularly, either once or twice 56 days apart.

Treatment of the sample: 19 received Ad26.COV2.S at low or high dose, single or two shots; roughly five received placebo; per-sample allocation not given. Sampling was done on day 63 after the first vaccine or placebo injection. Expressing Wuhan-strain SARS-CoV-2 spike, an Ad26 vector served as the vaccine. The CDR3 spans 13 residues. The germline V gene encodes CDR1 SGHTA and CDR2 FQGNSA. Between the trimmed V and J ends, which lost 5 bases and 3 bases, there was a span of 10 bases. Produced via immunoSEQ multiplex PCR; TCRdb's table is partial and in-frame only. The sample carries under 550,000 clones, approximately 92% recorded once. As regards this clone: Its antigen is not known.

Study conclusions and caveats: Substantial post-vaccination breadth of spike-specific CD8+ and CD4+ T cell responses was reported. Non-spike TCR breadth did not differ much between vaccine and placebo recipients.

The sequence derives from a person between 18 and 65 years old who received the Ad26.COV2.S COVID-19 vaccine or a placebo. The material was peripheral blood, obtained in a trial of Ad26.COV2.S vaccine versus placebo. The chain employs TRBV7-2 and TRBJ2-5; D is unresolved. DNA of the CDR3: TGTGCCAGCAGCACACACACGAAAGAGACCCAGTACTTC. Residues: CASSTHTKETQYF.